This T cell receptor beta chain was retrieved from a study of regulatory T cells in long-lasting Graves disease. Regarding time point: persistent/refractory GD, antithyroid drugs over 5 years with positive TRAb. PBMC RNA served as the TCR library source. CDR3 length equals 16 residues. The V end was cut by 1 base, the J end by 2 bases, with 14 bases between. In germline, CDR1 is SGHDN, CDR2 FVKESK. iRepertoire HTBI primers and Arm-PCR of CDR3 regions built TCR beta libraries. TCRdb called the multiplex PCR reads again in MiXCR, with one record for every CDR3 protein. The profile shows roughly 450,000 distinct CDR3 sequences, 23% of them singletons.

This sequence joins TRBV14 and TRBJ1-1; a possible D gene is TRBD1 (5 bases). The sequencing used peripheral blood mononuclear cells (PBMCs), collected when the disease was refractory, from a patient treated with antithyroid drugs. The clonotype comes from a female donor with Graves disease. The CDR3 nucleotides are TGTGCCAGCAGCCAAGTTGGAACAGGAGCCAACACTGAAGCTTTCTTT. Translation gives CASSQVGTGANTEAFF.